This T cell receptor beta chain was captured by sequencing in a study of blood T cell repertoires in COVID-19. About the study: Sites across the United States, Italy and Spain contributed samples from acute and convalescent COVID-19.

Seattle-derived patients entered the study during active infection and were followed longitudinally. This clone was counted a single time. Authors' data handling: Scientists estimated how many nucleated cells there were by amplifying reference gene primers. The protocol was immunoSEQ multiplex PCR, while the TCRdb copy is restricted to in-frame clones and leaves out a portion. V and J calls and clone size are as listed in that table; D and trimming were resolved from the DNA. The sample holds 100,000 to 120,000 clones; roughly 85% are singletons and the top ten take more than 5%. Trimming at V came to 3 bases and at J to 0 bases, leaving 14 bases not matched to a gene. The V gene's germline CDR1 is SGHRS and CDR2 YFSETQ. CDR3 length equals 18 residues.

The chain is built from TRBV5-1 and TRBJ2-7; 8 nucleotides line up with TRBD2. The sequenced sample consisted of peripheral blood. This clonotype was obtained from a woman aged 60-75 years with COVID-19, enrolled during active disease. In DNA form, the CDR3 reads TGCGCCAGCAGCTCCTTATTTTCCGGTGGGACTAGCTCCTACGAGCAGTACTTC. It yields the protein CASSSLFSGGTSSYEQYF.